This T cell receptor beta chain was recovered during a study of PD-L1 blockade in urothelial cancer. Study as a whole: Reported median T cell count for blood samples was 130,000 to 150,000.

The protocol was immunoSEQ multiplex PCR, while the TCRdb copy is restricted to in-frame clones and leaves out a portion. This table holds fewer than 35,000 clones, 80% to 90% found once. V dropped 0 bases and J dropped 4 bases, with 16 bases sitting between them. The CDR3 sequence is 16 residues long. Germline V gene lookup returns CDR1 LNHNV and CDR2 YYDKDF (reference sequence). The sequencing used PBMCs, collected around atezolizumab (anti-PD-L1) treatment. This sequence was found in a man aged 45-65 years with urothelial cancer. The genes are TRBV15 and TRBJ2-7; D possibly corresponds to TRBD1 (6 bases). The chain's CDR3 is CATSREEDSLWYEQYF. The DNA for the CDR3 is TGTGCCACCAGCAGAGAAGAGGACAGTTTGTGGTACGAGCAGTACTTC.